This TCR beta chain was sequenced during a study of blood T cell repertoires in COVID-19. Across the study: PBMCs, B-cell-depleted T cells, or T cells provided the cDNA or gDNA that made up the material.

V lost 0 bases to trimming and J lost 8 bases, with 13 bases between them. This CDR3 has 13 amino acids. Germline CDR1 and CDR2: GTSNPN and SVGIG (reference sequence). The protocol was immunoSEQ multiplex PCR, while the TCRdb copy is restricted to in-frame clones and leaves out a portion. The table records a few hundred thousand clones, 65% to 85% of them present only once. The genes are TRBV30 and TRBJ1-1; no firm D call. This TCR was recovered from a woman in her 50s with acute or convalescent COVID-19. Sequencing used peripheral blood. CDR3 protein: CAWSVLGQREAFF. CDR3 sequence (DNA): TGTGCCTGGAGTGTACTTGGCCAGCGCGAAGCTTTCTTT. Drawing the rest from reference TRBV30 and TRBJ1-1, the complete variable domain is SQTIHQWPATLVQPVGSPLSLECTVEGTSNPNLYWYRQAAGRGLQLLFYSVGIGQISSEVPQNLSASRPQDRQFILSSKKLLLSDSGFYLCAWSVLGQREAFFGQGTRLTVV.